The 8 T cell receptor beta chains presented below share a single source sample, sequenced in a study of vaccination effects on CD4 cells after COVID-19. The antigens these receptors bind are not known. Isolation of CD4+ T cells took place after 10 days of culture. Using immunoSEQ multiplex PCR, the repertoire was profiled, and TCRdb retains in-frame clones only, with some absent. The sample has some 63,000 clones; 65% to 75% are singletons. The source was CD4+ T cells from PBMCs cultured without peptide, collected before COVID-19 vaccination. Receptor source: a human donor who had a prior SARS-CoV-2 infection.

The V and J genes are TRBV4-2 and TRBJ1-1; TRBD1 aligns across 7 bases. CDR1 is LGHNA and CDR2 is YNFKEQ in the germline V gene. The CDR3 is 14 residues long. The V segment lost 3 bases and the J segment 10 bases; nucleotides outside the gene matches: 11. DNA for the CDR3: TGTGCCAGCAGCCAGGGGGACAGCGGAATGGCAGCTTTCTTT. This codes for CASSQGDSGMAAFF.

The chain's CDR3 is CASSFAGSYEQYF. Here the CDR3 DNA reads TGTGCCAGCAGTTTTGCAGGATCCTACGAGCAGTACTTC. The chain couples TRBV12-3 or TRBV12-4 to TRBJ2-7, with D unclear. The length of the CDR3 is 13 residues. V lost 3 bases, J lost 1 base, and 7 bases lay in between.

J is TRBJ2-7 and V is TRBV20-1, with unresolved D. This CDR3 region has 11 residues. The V end lost 3 bases, the J end lost 5 bases, and 8 bases lay between the germline ends. In germline, CDR1 is DFQATT, CDR2 SNEGSKA (reference sequence). CDR3 region: CSASRMNEQYF. For the CDR3, the DNA is TGCAGTGCTAGCAGAATGAACGAGCAGTACTTC.

V usage is TRBV9 and J usage is TRBJ1-5, with 7 nucleotides matching TRBD1. The CDR3 loop spans 15 amino acids. The germline CDR1 and CDR2 sequences are SGDLS and YYNGEE. V shed 4 bases, J shed 5 bases, and the junction held 9 bases outside the gene matches. This CDR3 reads CASSPHGQEDQPQHF. DNA of the CDR3: TGTGCCAGCAGCCCTCATGGACAGGAGGATCAGCCCCAGCATTTT.

The gene calls are TRBV20-1 and TRBJ1-5, with D tentatively TRBD1 (6 bases). The CDR3 has 13 residues. CDR1 DFQATT and CDR2 SNEGSKA come from the germline V gene (reference sequence). With 3 bases removed from V and 7 bases from J, the gap between germline ends came to 13 bases. The CDR3 spells CSASSGVEQPQHF. The CDR3 region has the DNA TGCAGTGCTAGTTCAGGGGTTGAGCAGCCCCAGCATTTT.

The chain is built from TRBV5-5 and TRBJ2-7, with TRBD2 identical over 14 bases. Germline CDR1 SGHKS, CDR2 YYEKEE (reference sequence). V was pared by 4 bases and J by 3 bases, with 6 bases of the junction left unmatched. CDR3 length: 16 amino acids. CDR3 sequence: CASSAGLAGDFYEQYF. The CDR3 DNA is TGTGCCAGCAGCGCGGGACTAGCGGGAGACTTCTACGAGCAGTACTTC.

The V and J genes are TRBV15 and TRBJ1-4; D is ambiguous. Trimming cost V 0 bases and J 11 bases, with 16 bases left between them. From germline, CDR1 is LNHNV and CDR2 YYDKDF (reference sequence). The CDR3 loop spans 15 amino acids. CDR3 sequence: CATSRDQGLKSKLFF. The CDR3 nucleotides read TGTGCCACCAGCAGAGATCAAGGCTTGAAAAGCAAACTGTTTTTT.

V and J are TRBV6-5 and TRBJ1-2; 7 bases fit TRBD1. Germline trimming cut 8 bases from V and 1 base from J; bases unmatched to any gene: 4. Germline V gives CDR1 MNHEY, CDR2 SVGAGI. CDR3 length equals 13 residues. This CDR3 is CASGQVLNYGYTF. The CDR3 region has the DNA TGTGCCAGCGGACAGGTCCTTAACTATGGCTACACCTTC.